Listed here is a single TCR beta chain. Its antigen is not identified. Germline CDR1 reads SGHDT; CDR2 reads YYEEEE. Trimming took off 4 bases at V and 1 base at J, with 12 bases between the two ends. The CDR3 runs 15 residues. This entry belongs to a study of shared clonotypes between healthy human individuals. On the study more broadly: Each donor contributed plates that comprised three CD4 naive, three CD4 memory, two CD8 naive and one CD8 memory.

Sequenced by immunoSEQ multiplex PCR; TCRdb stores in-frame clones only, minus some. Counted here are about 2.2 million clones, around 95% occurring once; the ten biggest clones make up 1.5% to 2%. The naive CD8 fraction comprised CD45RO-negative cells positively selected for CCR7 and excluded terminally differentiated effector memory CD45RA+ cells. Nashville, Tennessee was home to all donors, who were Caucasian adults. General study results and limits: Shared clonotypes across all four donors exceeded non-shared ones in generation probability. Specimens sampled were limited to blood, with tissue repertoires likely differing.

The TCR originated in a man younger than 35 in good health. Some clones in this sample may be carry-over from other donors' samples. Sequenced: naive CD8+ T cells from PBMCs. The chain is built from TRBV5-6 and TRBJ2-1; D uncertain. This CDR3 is CASSVVGWSYNEQFF. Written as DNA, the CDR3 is TGTGCCAGCAGCGTTGTGGGGTGGTCCTACAATGAGCAGTTCTTC.